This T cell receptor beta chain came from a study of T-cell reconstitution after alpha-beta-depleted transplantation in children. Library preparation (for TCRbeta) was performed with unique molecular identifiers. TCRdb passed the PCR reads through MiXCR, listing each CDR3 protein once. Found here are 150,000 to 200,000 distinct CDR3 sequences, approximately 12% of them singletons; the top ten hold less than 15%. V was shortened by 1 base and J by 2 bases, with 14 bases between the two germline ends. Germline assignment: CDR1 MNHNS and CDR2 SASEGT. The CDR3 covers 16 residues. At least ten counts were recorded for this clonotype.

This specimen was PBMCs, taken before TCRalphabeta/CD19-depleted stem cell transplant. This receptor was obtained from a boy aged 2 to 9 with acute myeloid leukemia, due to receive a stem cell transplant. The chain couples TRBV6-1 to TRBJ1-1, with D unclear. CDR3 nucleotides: TGTGCCAGCAGTGAAGTCCTCAGCGACCCAAACACTGAAGCTTTCTTT. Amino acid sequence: CASSEVLSDPNTEAFF.